Detailed here is one T cell receptor (beta chain). Trimming pared 1 base from V and 6 bases from J, leaving 12 bases between. The CDR3 is made up of 15 amino acids. Germline V lookup: CDR1 LGHDT, CDR2 YNNKEL (reference sequence). The sample is drawn from a study of T cell responses to AZD1222 COVID-19 vaccine. The data were produced by immunoSEQ multiplex PCR, yet TCRdb's version contains in-frame clones alone and is incomplete. Among fewer than 150,000 clones listed, 85% to 90% were seen once. The source of this sequence is an adult in good health. The sequencing used peripheral blood, collected on day 0 of AZD1222 vaccination. The V call is TRBV3-1 (or the pseudogene TRBV3-2), the J call TRBJ2-2, with D tentatively TRBD2 (6 bases). The CDR3 coding sequence is TGTGCCAGCAGCCAAGGCCAGGGAGGTTCCGGGGAGCTGTTTTTT. It translates to CASSQGQGGSGELFF.